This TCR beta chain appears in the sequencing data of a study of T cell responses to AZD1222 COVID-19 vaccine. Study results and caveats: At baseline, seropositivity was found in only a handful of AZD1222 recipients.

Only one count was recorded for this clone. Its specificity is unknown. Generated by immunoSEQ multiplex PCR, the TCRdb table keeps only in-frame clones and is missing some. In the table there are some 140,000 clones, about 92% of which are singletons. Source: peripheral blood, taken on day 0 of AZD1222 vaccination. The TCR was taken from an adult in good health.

The CDR3 spells CASSQVIGSLPDGYTF. CDR3 nucleotides: TGTGCCAGCAGCCAAGTAATTGGGAGTCTTCCTGATGGCTACACCTTC. This chain links TRBV4-2 with TRBJ1-2; no clear D gene. CDR1 LGHNA and CDR2 YNFKEQ come from the germline V gene. This CDR3 is built from 16 residues. V was shortened by 1 base and J by 6 bases, with 18 bases between the two germline ends.